This TCR beta chain was obtained from a study of blood T cell repertoires in COVID-19. The table came from immunoSEQ multiplex PCR; TCRdb's copy has only in-frame clones and leaves some out. The data show about 110,000 clones, 75% to 80% seen once. CDR1 and CDR2 from the germline V gene are MGHRA and YSYEKL. The CDR3 is made up of 14 amino acids. V dropped 3 bases and J dropped 9 bases, with 12 bases sitting between them. The origin of this receptor is a woman aged 80 or over with active or convalescent COVID-19. The specimen sequenced was peripheral blood. V is TRBV4-1 and J is TRBJ1-6; weak D call: TRBD1 (5 bases). The CDR3 region has the DNA TGCGCCAGCAGCCAGGGCTGGGGGGGTTCACCCCTCCACTTT. Translated: CASSQGWGGSPLHF.